Sequencing of this T cell receptor beta chain was carried out in a study of T cells in Graves' hyperthyroidism and ophthalmopathy. Study as a whole: Peripheral blood specimens were obtained at initial diagnosis, prior to any treatment.

Amplification of TCR beta CDR3 regions used RNA as the template. HTBI primers were used for first-round RT-PCR of the TCR CDR3. MiXCR, run by TCRdb on the multiplex PCR reads, gives a single entry per CDR3 protein. Among over 700,000 distinct CDR3 sequences listed, about 35% were seen once. Researchers barred patients who had uncontrolled infection, other autoimmune disease, pregnancy or lactation. The germline V and J ends were trimmed by 4 bases and 15 bases, with 13 bases remaining between them. The CDR3 is 12 residues long. CDR1 and CDR2 (germline): LGHNT, FRNRAP. The TCR was taken from a woman aged 40 to 50 with Graves' hyperthyroidism. The chain has TRBV12-5 and TRBJ1-6; a weak D match, TRBD1 (5 bases). The specimen sequenced was blood. The CDR3 is CASGSLSGLLHF. CDR3 coding DNA: TGTGCTAGTGGTTCTCTCTCAGGGCTCCTCCACTTT.